This record concerns one T cell receptor (beta chain) sequence. No antigen is known for it. This sample stems from a study of T cells after yellow fever vaccination. Study observations and caveats: The secondary T-cell response peaked on day 5, not day 15, but was weaker. Among primary-vaccination clones, most reappeared after the booster, at 96% for CD4 and roughly 88% for CD8. In FACS-sorted repertoires, abundant clonotypes from the bulk population could appear as contaminants.

This CDR3 has 15 amino acids. After removal of 3 bases from V and 1 base from J, the junction contained 2 bases not matched to a gene. Germline values: CDR1 LGHNA, CDR2 YNFKEQ. The 5'RACE template-switching step produced TCR cDNA and added a universal primer site and UMIs. Via MiXCR, TCRdb re-called the 5' RACE reads, giving one row per CDR3 protein. Of 450,000 to 650,000 distinct CDR3 sequences listed, roughly a fifth are singletons. This clonotype originated in a man aged 18 to 29 who received the YFV17D yellow fever vaccine. This chain connects TRBV4-2 to TRBJ2-2, with TRBD2 matching over 7 bases. The specimen comprised PBMCs, sampled about 21 days after the first yellow fever vaccination. DNA for the CDR3: TGTGCCAGCAGCCACCGCGGGGGGAACACCGGGGAGCTGTTTTTT. Protein product: CASSHRGGNTGELFF.